This is a list of T cell receptor beta chains from one sample in a study of shared clonotypes between healthy human individuals. Sequencing was performed with immunoSEQ multiplex PCR; in TCRdb, only in-frame clones are kept and a portion is missing. Of 2 million to 2.5 million clones in the sample, 90% to 97% were seen once. The sequenced material came from naive CD4+ T cells sorted from blood. These receptors all stem from a man between 18 and 35 years old in good health. Each CDR3 is given with its conserved first and last residue. Fields, in order: clone size, V gene, J gene, D gene, CDR3 protein, CDR3 DNA. The D gene is left open where the match is weak. Expanded clones get a size class; other rows say once, few or many, or leave the size out.

-	TRBV5-1	TRBJ2-3	TRBD2	CASSLPALAGGPDTQYF	TGCGCCAGCAGCTTGCCGGCACTAGCGGGAGGTCCAGATACGCAGTATTTT
once	TRBV4-3	TRBJ1-3	-	CASSQAIRGSTIYF	TGCGCCAGCAGCCAAGCAATAAGGGGGTCCACCATATATTTT
-	TRBV18	TRBJ1-5	-	CASSPSGGVPPQHF	TGTGCCAGCTCACCAAGCGGGGGGGTCCCGCCCCAGCATTTT
-	TRBV6-5	TRBJ2-7	-	CASSPPVRRHEQYF	TGTGCCAGCAGTCCCCCGGTACGGCGACACGAGCAGTACTTC
-	TRBV7-2	TRBJ1-2	-	CASSGPGFGYTF	TGTGCCAGCAGCGGCCCAGGGTTTGGCTACACCTTC
-	TRBV5-1	TRBJ2-3	TRBD2	CASSRGGTADTQYF	TGCGCCAGCAGCCGGGGGGGCACGGCAGATACGCAGTATTTT
-	TRBV19	TRBJ2-7	TRBD1	CASSIAGQHSYEQYF	TGTGCCAGTAGTATAGCGGGACAGCACTCCTACGAGCAGTACTTC
-	TRBV30	TRBJ1-5	-	CAWSVGPNQPQHF	TGTGCCTGGAGTGTTGGGCCCAATCAGCCCCAGCATTTT
-	TRBV6-1	TRBJ1-2	-	CASIRDQGNYGYTF	TGTGCCAGCATCCGGGACCAGGGGAACTATGGCTACACCTTC
-	TRBV5-4	TRBJ2-7	-	CASSLEPDIYEQYF	TGTGCCAGCAGCTTGGAGCCAGACATCTACGAGCAGTACTTC
-	TRBV7-8	TRBJ2-3	TRBD2	CASSLPNPGLGTQYF	TGTGCCAGCAGCTTACCGAACCCAGGACTAGGAACGCAGTATTTT
-	TRBV6-5	TRBJ1-2	-	CASTSGTPDGYTF	TGTGCCAGCACTAGCGGGACACCCGATGGCTACACCTTC
-	TRBV7-2	TRBJ2-2	-	CASSLVFFGELFF	TGTGCCAGCAGCTTAGTTTTCTTCGGGGAGCTGTTTTTT
-	TRBV7-7	TRBJ2-1	-	CASSMGRGLYNEQFF	TGTGCTAGCAGCATGGGCCGGGGGTTGTACAATGAGCAGTTCTTC
-	TRBV10-2	TRBJ2-1	TRBD2	CASTKRLAGGPHEQFF	TGCGCCAGCACTAAACGACTAGCGGGGGGGCCGCATGAGCAGTTCTTC
-	TRBV4-1	TRBJ2-1	-	CASSQPGVRSYNEQFF	TGCGCCAGCAGCCAGCCAGGGGTCAGATCCTACAATGAGCAGTTCTTC
-	TRBV18	TRBJ2-7	TRBD2	CASSPGAGGSYEQYF	TGTGCCAGCTCACCAGGAGCGGGGGGCTCCTACGAGCAGTACTTC
-	TRBV7-2	TRBJ1-1	-	CASSWFSEAFF	TGTGCCAGCAGCTGGTTCTCCGAAGCTTTCTTT
-	TRBV10-3	TRBJ1-1	TRBD1	CATLGQGARTEAFF	TGTGCCACCCTTGGACAGGGGGCGAGAACTGAAGCTTTCTTT
-	TRBV6-6	TRBJ2-5	TRBD2	CASSYSTLAGETQYF	TGTGCCAGCAGTTACTCGACACTAGCGGGAGAGACCCAGTACTTC
once	TRBV5-1	TRBJ1-1	-	CASSLGGTTGLNTEAFF	TGCGCCAGCAGCTTGGGAGGGACAACGGGCTTGAACACTGAAGCTTTCTTT
-	TRBV25-1	TRBJ1-4	-	CASSGGGTLKKLFF	TGTGCCAGCAGTGGTGGGGGGACACTCAAAAAACTGTTTTTT
-	TRBV5-6	TRBJ2-5	-	CASSLGGSGETQYF	TGTGCCAGCAGCTTGGGCGGATCGGGCGAGACCCAGTACTTC
-	TRBV7-9	TRBJ2-1	-	CASSLGSVSGLNSYNEQFF	TGTGCCAGCAGCTTAGGGTCCGTCAGCGGCCTAAACTCCTACAATGAGCAGTTCTTC
-	TRBV30	TRBJ2-1	-	CAWSVLERSNEQFF	TGTGCCTGGAGTGTACTTGAGAGAAGCAATGAGCAGTTCTTC
-	TRBV19	TRBJ2-3	-	CASSPRDRSTDTQYF	TGTGCCAGTAGTCCCCGGGACCGTAGCACAGATACGCAGTATTTT
once	TRBV5-1	TRBJ2-7	-	CASSSNSGEQYF	TGCGCCAGCAGCTCAAACTCGGGCGAGCAGTACTTC
-	TRBV28	TRBJ1-2	TRBD1	CASRSGTGGDYGYTF	TGTGCCAGCAGGTCCGGGACAGGGGGAGACTATGGCTACACCTTC
-	TRBV25-1	TRBJ2-5	TRBD1	CASSSFGQGSQETQYF	TGTGCCAGCAGTTCCTTCGGACAGGGGTCCCAAGAGACCCAGTACTTC
once	TRBV9	TRBJ2-5	-	CASSVGLLQETQYF	TGTGCCAGCAGCGTAGGGCTCCTCCAAGAGACCCAGTACTTC
-	TRBV5-4	TRBJ1-2	TRBD1	CASSYRDRGFYGYTF	TGTGCCAGCAGCTACCGGGACAGGGGATTCTATGGCTACACCTTC
-	TRBV6-5	TRBJ2-2	-	CASSYRGIGELFF	TGTGCCAGCAGTTACAGGGGGATCGGGGAGCTGTTTTTT
-	TRBV2	TRBJ2-3	-	CASRGTDTQYF	TGTGCCAGCAGAGGGACAGATACGCAGTATTTT
-	TRBV28	TRBJ1-5	-	CASSWRTLVNQPQHF	TGTGCCAGCAGTTGGCGTACCCTAGTCAATCAGCCCCAGCATTTT
-	TRBV29-1	TRBJ2-7	TRBD1	CSARGRPPSGEQYF	TGCAGCGCCAGGGGGCGGCCGCCCTCGGGAGAGCAGTACTTC
-	TRBV6-5	TRBJ2-2	-	CASSYSGAGNTGELFF	TGTGCCAGCAGTTACTCAGGGGCAGGGAACACCGGGGAGCTGTTTTTT
-	TRBV11-2	TRBJ2-7	TRBD2	CASSLVVAGPAYEQYF	TGTGCCAGCAGCTTAGTGGTAGCGGGACCGGCCTACGAGCAGTACTTC